The 13 T cell receptor beta chains below come from one sample, sequenced in a study of PD-L1 blockade in urothelial cancer. As for time point: pretreatment peripheral blood. Measured with immunoSEQ multiplex PCR; TCRdb has only the in-frame clones, and not every one. The data hold 95,000 to 100,000 clones, with about nine tenths observed a single time. Sample: PBMCs, taken around atezolizumab (anti-PD-L1) treatment. These TCRs come from a man aged 55-75 years with urothelial cancer.

The chain couples TRBV5-1 to TRBJ1-2; D might be TRBD1 (5 bases). Trimming removed 4 bases at V and 5 bases at J, with 9 bases between. Germline CDR1 reads SGHRS; CDR2 reads YFSETQ. The length of the CDR3 is 12 residues. The CDR3 region is CASSQGTYGYTF. CDR3 in DNA: TGCGCCAGCAGCCAGGGAACGTATGGCTACACCTTC.

The rearrangement uses TRBV4-2 and TRBJ2-5; 8 bases line up with TRBD1. Germline V gives CDR1 LGHNA, CDR2 YNFKEQ. The CDR3 runs 14 residues. With 6 bases clipped from V and 5 bases from J, the junction kept 8 bases outside the gene matches. CDR3 amino acids: CASSLTGGEETQYF. The CDR3 DNA sequence: TGTGCCAGCAGTCTTACAGGGGGTGAGGAGACCCAGTACTTC.

The chain is built from TRBV5-1 and TRBJ2-5, with D unresolved. V gave up 3 bases and J gave up 1 base, with 7 bases separating them. CDR3 length: 13 residues. CDR1 SGHRS and CDR2 YFSETQ come from the germline V gene. CDR3: CASSSLFQETQYF. As DNA, the CDR3 is TGCGCCAGCAGCTCCCTCTTCCAAGAGACCCAGTACTTC.

With regard to this clone: This sample includes further DNA sequences coding for the same CDR3. The rearrangement uses TRBV5-1 and TRBJ2-3; 7 bases line up with TRBD2. Trimming took 0 bases from V and 1 from J; bases not matched to a gene: 2. This CDR3 has 15 amino acids. CDR1 is SGHRS and CDR2 is YFSETQ in the germline V gene. CDR3 region: CASSLGLAGTDTQYF. The CDR3 region has the DNA TGCGCCAGCAGCTTGGGGCTAGCGGGCACAGATACGCAGTATTTT.

For the CDR3, the DNA is TGTGCCAGCAGTTACTCGCGGGCGGACTACGAGCAGTACTTC. This gives the protein CASSYSRADYEQYF. This chain joins TRBV6-6 and TRBJ2-7, with a possible D match to TRBD2 (5 bases). Germline V gene sequence: CDR1 MNHNY, CDR2 SVGAGI (reference sequence). V was shortened by 0 bases and J by 3 bases, with 9 bases between the two germline ends. This CDR3 comprises 14 residues.

The V and J genes are TRBV5-1 and TRBJ2-7; 8 bases are shared with TRBD1. The CDR3 extends over 18 amino acids. V lost 1 base to trimming and J lost 3 bases; unmatched junction nucleotides: 15. Germline CDR1 SGHRS, CDR2 YFSETQ. The CDR3 bases are TGCGCCAGCAGCTTGATCCCAGGGGGCCAGGGTATGGACTACGAGCAGTACTTC. Translating gives CASSLIPGGQGMDYEQYF.

This clone appeared a single time. The chain links TRBV30 to TRBJ2-7, with TRBD1 matching 8 bases. CDR1 is GTSNPN and CDR2 is SVGIG in the germline V gene (reference sequence). V lost 2 bases, J lost 0 bases, and 6 bases stayed unmatched. The CDR3 is 15 residues long. CDR3 DNA sequence: TGTGCCTGGAGTCCGGGACAGGTCAACTCCTACGAGCAGTACTTC. Encoded protein: CAWSPGQVNSYEQYF.

The chain links TRBV29-1 to TRBJ2-3; TRBD1 might be the D (6 bases). Germline lookup yields CDR1 SQVTM and CDR2 ANQGSEA. The CDR3 runs 12 residues. Trimming removed 7 bases from V and 5 bases from J, with 13 bases in between. As DNA, the CDR3 is TGCAGCGCCCTACTACAGGGAGATACGCAGTATTTT. This gives the protein CSALLQGDTQYF.

This chain uses TRBV15 with TRBJ1-2, with D unclear. The CDR3 covers 15 residues. Trimming left V 0 bases short and J 2 bases short, with 10 bases between. Germline V lookup: CDR1 LNHNV, CDR2 YYDKDF (reference sequence). CDR3 sequence: CATSRDQSRNYGYTF. The CDR3 nucleotides are TGTGCCACCAGCAGAGATCAGTCCAGGAACTATGGCTACACCTTC.

The chain's CDR3 is CASTSAGAMNEQFF. The CDR3, as DNA: TGTGCCAGCACCTCAGCGGGAGCAATGAATGAGCAGTTCTTC. V is TRBV2 and J is TRBJ2-1; the match to TRBD2 covers 8 bases. The junction had 9 bases not matched to a gene; V was cut back by 7 bases and J by 7 bases. Germline V lookup: CDR1 SNHLY, CDR2 FYNNEI. The CDR3 extends over 14 amino acids.

The gene calls are TRBV5-6 and TRBJ2-5; 14 positions agree with TRBD2. The V gene end was trimmed by 3 bases and the J gene end by 1 base; junction bases not matched to a gene: 8. The CDR3 runs to 18 residues. Germline CDR1 and CDR2: SGHDT and YYEEEE. As DNA, the CDR3 is TGTGCCAGCAGCTACGGACTAGCGGGGGGACGACCCCAAGAGACCCAGTACTTC. Protein sequence: CASSYGLAGGRPQETQYF.

The J gene is TRBJ1-3, the V gene TRBV28; TRBD1 agrees at 7 bases. The ends lost 7 bases at V and 4 bases at J; junction bases unmatched: 7. This CDR3 spans 14 amino acids. Germline CDR1 reads MDHEN; CDR2 reads SYDVKM. The chain's CDR3 is CASILQGSGNTIYF. Here the CDR3 DNA reads TGTGCCAGCATCCTACAGGGGTCAGGAAACACCATATATTTT.

The V and J genes are TRBV7-6 and TRBJ2-1; 7 bases fit TRBD2. J was trimmed by 1 base and V by 2 bases; bases with no gene match: 2. Per the germline V gene, CDR1 is SGHVS and CDR2 is FNYEAQ. The CDR3 spans 15 residues. CDR3 nucleotides: TGTGCCAGCAGCTTATCCGGGGGGTCCTACAATGAGCAGTTCTTC. It yields the protein CASSLSGGSYNEQFF.